This T cell receptor beta chain was sequenced for a study of cytomegalovirus exposure and HLA in healthy donors. Turning to this clone: Its antigen is not known.

Study-wide points: A further, later analysis showed that HLA-associated TCR beta chains (compared with equally common others) were more clonally expanded. The authors considered a cluster of highly shared sequence variants likely to be a sequencing artifact. Apart from CMV serostatus, no immune exposure information was available.

Donors consisted of healthy bone marrow donors. PCR used 60 Vbeta primers and 13 Jbeta primers. Assay: immunoSEQ multiplex PCR; the TCRdb copy retains only in-frame clones and omits some. This table has 120,000 to 150,000 clones, 50% to 75% appearing once. Trimming removed 7 bases from V and 7 bases from J, with 23 bases in between. The CDR3 is made up of 16 amino acids. Germline loops: CDR1 SGHRS, CDR2 YFSETQ. The sample was PBMCs. V gene TRBV5-1 combines with J gene TRBJ1-4; D is possibly TRBD1 (5 bases). The receptor was isolated from a woman aged 30 to 39 in good health and CMV-seropositive. The CDR3, as DNA: TGCGCCAGCGCCTGGGGCGGCGTGCCCCTCGGTGAAAAACTGTTTTTT. This encodes CASAWGGVPLGEKLFF.